Following are 29 T cell receptor beta chains from one sample sequenced in a study of cytomegalovirus exposure and HLA in healthy donors. Amplification used 60 Vbeta primers and 13 Jbeta primers. Profiling relied on immunoSEQ multiplex PCR, and the TCRdb table lists in-frame clones only, not all of them. The sample contains around 220,000 clones, approximately 83% of which appear only once. The material sequenced was PBMCs. Source of these receptors: a girl under 18 in good health and CMV-seronegative.

The V gene is TRBV19, the J gene TRBJ2-1; a possible D gene is TRBD2 (6 bases). CDR3 length equals 18 residues. CDR1 is LNHDA and CDR2 is SQIVND in the germline V gene (reference sequence). The V and J ends lost 8 bases and 0 bases respectively, with 23 bases between them. This CDR3 reads CASWGPSLVGGSYNEQFF. The CDR3 region has the DNA TGTGCCAGTTGGGGACCCTCGTTAGTCGGGGGCTCCTACAATGAGCAGTTCTTC.

A note on this clone: The CDR3 does not end in the conserved phenylalanine or tryptophan, so this is likely a read error. This chain connects TRBV2 to TRBJ1-2, with TRBD1 matching 8 bases. CDR3 length: 13 residues. Germline CDR1 is SNHLY and CDR2 is FYNNEI. V shed 4 bases and J 3 bases; nucleotides not matched to a gene: 1. The CDR3 loop reads CASSAQGDYGYTS. In nucleotides, the CDR3 is TGTGCCAGCAGTGCACAGGGGGACTATGGCTACACCTCC.

This clone came up a few times. This chain joins TRBV4-3 and TRBJ1-2, with D perhaps TRBD1 (5 bases). V lost 1 base and J lost 7, with 16 bases in between. There are 15 residues in the CDR3. In germline, CDR1 is LGHNA, CDR2 YSLEER. CDR3 region: CASSQVRTSSSGYTF. CDR3 DNA sequence: TGCGCCAGCAGCCAAGTCAGGACATCAAGCTCTGGCTACACCTTC.

This chain uses TRBV5-1 with TRBJ1-1; 10 bases are a match to TRBD1. The CDR3 runs to 14 residues. CDR1 is SGHRS, CDR2 YFSETQ, per germline. V lost 7 bases to trimming and J lost 2 bases; unmatched junction nucleotides: 5. This CDR3 reads CASGQGGQNTEAFF. The CDR3 bases are TGCGCCAGCGGACAGGGGGGACAAAACACTGAAGCTTTCTTT.

The chain has TRBV5-4 and TRBJ1-2; no clear D. CDR1 is SGHNT, CDR2 YYREEE, per germline (reference sequence). Trimming took off 2 bases at V and 2 bases at J, with 13 bases between the two ends. The CDR3 loop spans 15 amino acids. CDR3 DNA: TGTGCCAGCAGCTTCGCCCAGGAGGTGAACTATGGCTACACCTTC. As protein: CASSFAQEVNYGYTF.

This clone was seen a single time. V is TRBV6-6 and J is TRBJ2-7; 10 nucleotides match TRBD2. Germline V CDR1 and CDR2: MNHNY, SVGAGI (reference sequence). This CDR3 has 15 residues. The J segment lost 3 bases and the V segment lost 2 bases, leaving 4 bases of the junction unmatched. The chain's CDR3 is CASSYPLAGNYEQYF. The CDR3, as DNA: TGTGCCAGCAGTTACCCACTAGCGGGAAACTACGAGCAGTACTTC.

This clone was observed a single time. This sequence joins TRBV7-8 and TRBJ1-4, with 7 bases fitting TRBD1. Germline V CDR1 and CDR2: SGHVS, FQNEAQ. Trimming cost V 1 base and J 6 bases; bases outside gene matches: 11. This CDR3 contains 17 residues. The CDR3 nucleotides are TGTGCCAGCAGCTTAGGCCCTCTGACAGGGTGGTATGAAAAACTGTTTTTT. Its translation is CASSLGPLTGWYEKLFF. The complete variable domain, with remaining parts taken from reference TRBV7-8 and TRBJ1-4, reads GAGVSQSPRYKVAKRGQDVALRCDPISGHVSLFWYQQALGQGPEFLTYFQNEAQLDKSGLPSDRFFAERPEGSVSTLKIQRTQQEDSAVYLCASSLGPLTGWYEKLFFGSGTQLSVL.

The genes are TRBV10-3 and TRBJ2-5; D is perhaps TRBD1 (5 bases). Germline V gene sequence: CDR1 ENHRY, CDR2 SYGVKD. This CDR3 contains 13 residues. The V end lost 7 bases, the J end lost 5 bases, and 14 bases lay between the germline ends. CDR3 in amino acids: CAINRRAGETQYF. CDR3 DNA: TGTGCCATCAACCGCCGTGCAGGGGAGACCCAGTACTTC.

The rearrangement links TRBV18 to TRBJ1-4; 8 positions agree with TRBD1. Trimming removed 2 bases from V and 5 bases from J; junction bases left unmatched: 7. Germline-derived CDR1 and CDR2 are KGHSH and LQKENI. The CDR3 contains 16 residues. The chain's CDR3 is CASSPKRTGLNEKLFF. CDR3 nucleotides: TGTGCCAGCTCACCAAAGAGGACAGGGCTAAATGAAAAACTGTTTTTT.

The V and J genes are TRBV27 and TRBJ1-2, with 9 positions matching TRBD1. Germline V gene sequence: CDR1 MNHEY, CDR2 SMNVEV (reference sequence). After removal of 5 bases from V and 1 base from J, the junction contained 5 bases not matched to a gene. The CDR3 contains 15 residues. In DNA form, the CDR3 reads TGTGCCAGCAGTCGGGGACAGGGACATAACTATGGCTACACCTTC. This gives the protein CASSRGQGHNYGYTF.

This chain connects TRBV15 to TRBJ2-4, with 7 positions matching TRBD1. V lost 2 bases, J lost 9 bases, and 10 bases stayed unmatched. This CDR3 region has 15 residues. Germline values: CDR1 LNHNV, CDR2 YYDKDF (reference sequence). The CDR3, as DNA: TGTGCCACCAGCAGATCGTCGACAGGGAGTGTCATTCAGTACTTC. Amino acid sequence: CATSRSSTGSVIQYF.

The V call is TRBV5-1, the J call TRBJ2-2; 9 bases fit TRBD1. Germline trimming cut 1 base from V and 4 bases from J; bases unmatched to any gene: 5. The CDR3 is 16 amino acids. Germline CDR1 reads SGHRS; CDR2 reads YFSETQ. As DNA, the CDR3 is TGCGCCAGCAGCTTGACGGGGACAGGGCGCACCGGGGAGCTGTTTTTT. Its protein is CASSLTGTGRTGELFF.

The chain carries TRBV27 and TRBJ2-7, with 8 bases identical to TRBD2. Germline lookup yields CDR1 MNHEY and CDR2 SMNVEV (reference sequence). The CDR3 consists of 14 residues. With 6 bases clipped from V and 3 bases from J, the junction kept 7 bases outside the gene matches. This chain's CDR3 is CASRGAGVFYEQYF. The CDR3 DNA sequence: TGTGCCAGCAGGGGAGCGGGAGTGTTCTACGAGCAGTACTTC.

The chain carries TRBV7-2 and TRBJ1-1; 8 nucleotides align to TRBD1. There are 16 residues in the CDR3. The V gene's germline CDR1 is SGHTA and CDR2 FQGNSA. The V segment lost 0 bases and the J segment 1 base; nucleotides outside the gene matches: 4. The CDR3 loop reads CASSLAETGANTEAFF. CDR3 DNA: TGTGCCAGCAGCTTAGCGGAGACAGGGGCGAACACTGAAGCTTTCTTT. The complete variable domain, with remaining parts taken from reference TRBV7-2 and TRBJ1-1, reads GAGVSQSPSNKVTEKGKDVELRCDPISGHTALYWYRQSLGQGLEFLIYFQGNSAPDKSGLPSDRFSAERTGGSVSTLTIQRTQQEDSAVYLCASSLAETGANTEAFFGQGTRLTVV.

This chain connects TRBV7-2 to TRBJ2-1; D is unclear. Looked up from germline, CDR1 is SGHTA and CDR2 is FQGNSA. Trimming cost V 5 bases and J 7 bases, with 15 bases left between them. The CDR3 length is 14 residues. The CDR3, as DNA: TGTGCCAGCAGCCCCGATATCCACACGAATGAGCAGTTCTTC. The encoded protein is CASSPDIHTNEQFF. Full variable domain (outside the CDR3, taken from reference TRBV7-2 and TRBJ2-1): GAGVSQSPSNKVTEKGKDVELRCDPISGHTALYWYRQSLGQGLEFLIYFQGNSAPDKSGLPSDRFSAERTGGSVSTLTIQRTQQEDSAVYLCASSPDIHTNEQFFGPGTRLTVL.

The chain joins TRBV7-3 to TRBJ2-1; TRBD1 might be the D (6 bases). V shed 5 bases and J shed 0 bases, with 23 bases lying between them. CDR1 and CDR2 from the germline V gene are SGHTA and FQGTGA. The CDR3 totals 19 residues. CDR3 sequence: CASSPQPRQDWSSYNEQFF. The CDR3 DNA reads as TGTGCCAGCAGCCCACAGCCTCGACAGGATTGGAGCTCCTACAATGAGCAGTTCTTC.

The chain carries TRBV27 and TRBJ2-7, with 12 positions matching TRBD2. From germline, CDR1 is MNHEY and CDR2 SMNVEV (reference sequence). The CDR3 totals 15 residues. Trimming took 6 bases from V and 1 from J; bases not matched to a gene: 4. CDR3 DNA: TGTGCCAGCAGGGCCGGGACTAGCGGGTCCTACGAGCAGTACTTC. This sequence encodes CASRAGTSGSYEQYF.

This clone was detected once. The genes are TRBV6-5 and TRBJ2-7, with 8 bases lining up with TRBD1. The CDR3 consists of 14 residues. Germline CDR1 MNHEY, CDR2 SVGAGI. Trimming at V came to 2 bases and at J to 0 bases, leaving 0 bases not matched to a gene. CDR3 DNA sequence: TGTGCCAGCAGTTACCAGGGGGCCTCCTACGAGCAGTACTTC. Its translation: CASSYQGASYEQYF.

This clone was seen more than once but under ten times. This chain links TRBV11-3 with TRBJ2-3; 7 bases are a match to TRBD1. CDR3 length: 15 residues. Germline V lookup: CDR1 SGHNT, CDR2 YENEEA. J gave up 3 bases and V 5 bases, and 8 bases lay outside the gene matches. CDR3 bases: TGTGCCAGCAGCGCCGGAACAGGGGAGACAGATACGCAGTATTTT. Amino acid sequence: CASSAGTGETDTQYF.

V gene TRBV6-6 combines with J gene TRBJ1-1, with D uncertain. CDR1 and CDR2 from the germline V gene are MNHNY and SVGAGI (reference sequence). The CDR3 spans 13 residues. Between the trimmed V and J ends, which lost 8 bases and 1 base, there was a span of 11 bases. CDR3: CASGGRKNTEAFF. CDR3 nucleotides: TGTGCCAGCGGTGGCAGGAAGAACACTGAAGCTTTCTTT.

The CDR3 nucleotides are TGTGCCAGCAGCCCATCACCCTCAGGGGGCCTCTACAATGAGCAGTTCTTC. Protein sequence: CASSPSPSGGLYNEQFF. V usage is TRBV11-3 and J usage is TRBJ2-1; 8 nucleotides match TRBD1. From germline, CDR1 is SGHNT and CDR2 YENEEA. The CDR3 spans 17 residues. Losses at the gene ends were 5 bases for V and 3 bases for J; bases not matched to a gene: 12.

The chain joins TRBV9 to TRBJ2-1; D is ambiguous. The CDR3 is 12 residues long. Germline CDR1 is SGDLS and CDR2 is YYNGEE. Deletions cut 3 bases from V and 9 bases from J, with 10 bases between. In nucleotides, the CDR3 is TGTGCCAGCAGCGCTTCCTTCCGTGAGCAGTTCTTC. This sequence encodes CASSASFREQFF. Drawing the rest from reference TRBV9 and TRBJ2-1, the complete variable domain is DSGVTQTPKHLITATGQRVTLRCSPRSGDLSVYWYQQSLDQGLQFLIQYYNGEERAKGNILERFSAQQFPDLHSELNLSSLELGDSALYFCASSASFREQFFGPGTRLTVL.

This chain joins TRBV28 and TRBJ1-2; perhaps TRBD1 as D (6 bases). V gave up 11 bases and J gave up 8 bases, with 12 bases separating them. The germline gives CDR1 MDHEN, CDR2 SYDVKM. This CDR3 is built from 10 residues. CDR3 loop: CAAQGRGYTF. The CDR3 coding sequence is TGTGCCGCACAGGGCCGGGGCTACACCTTC.

This chain links TRBV28 with TRBJ2-2, with D maybe TRBD2 (6 bases). Germline assignment: CDR1 MDHEN and CDR2 SYDVKM. Trimming removed 6 bases at V and 3 bases at J, with 11 bases between. The CDR3 is 14 residues long. In DNA form, the CDR3 reads TGTGCCAGCAGCCTGGAGGGGTACACCGGGGAGCTGTTTTTT. Translation: CASSLEGYTGELFF.

The genes are TRBV6-5 and TRBJ1-6; 7 positions match TRBD1. The junction had 6 bases not matched to a gene; V was cut back by 6 bases and J by 7 bases. The germline V gene has CDR1 MNHEY and CDR2 SVGAGI. The CDR3 loop spans 14 amino acids. The DNA for the CDR3 is TGTGCCAGCAGGAAAAACAGGGGAAATTCACCCCTCCACTTT. It translates to CASRKNRGNSPLHF.

As regards this clone: The junction departs from the called germline gene at one end, perhaps through a read error. The V call is TRBV13, the J call TRBJ2-5; the D gene is possibly TRBD1 (5 bases). The CDR3 runs 16 residues. Germline V gene sequence: CDR1 PRHDT, CDR2 FYEKMQ (reference sequence). This CDR3 is CASSLGPQGTSGTQYF. CDR3 in DNA: TGTGCCAGCAGCCTAGGGCCTCAGGGTACCTCGGGGACCCAGTACTTC.

V gene TRBV5-6 combines with J gene TRBJ1-5; no clear D. The germline V gene encodes CDR1 SGHDT and CDR2 YYEEEE. The CDR3 consists of 14 residues. V lost 0 bases, J lost 1 base, and 5 bases lay in between. CDR3 in DNA: TGTGCCAGCAGCTTGGGTGGCAGCAATCAGCCCCAGCATTTT. Translation gives CASSLGGSNQPQHF.

The chain has TRBV28 and TRBJ1-2; 8 bases map to TRBD1. V gave up 3 bases and J gave up 1 base; unmatched junction bases: 7. This CDR3 is 16 amino acids long. Germline values: CDR1 MDHEN, CDR2 SYDVKM. The CDR3 loop reads CASSFPQGGNNYGYTF. The CDR3 bases are TGTGCCAGCAGTTTTCCACAGGGGGGAAATAACTATGGCTACACCTTC.

The CDR3 nucleotides are TGTGCCAGCAGCAAACCGGATTTTTTAGGGGGTAAAGATCAGCCCCAGCATTTT. Protein sequence: CASSKPDFLGGKDQPQHF. This rearrangement joins TRBV21-1 to TRBJ1-5; the table's D call of TRBD1 was not tested on the DNA. TRBV21-1 is a pseudogene. The CDR3 consists of 18 residues.